This T cell receptor beta chain was retrieved from a study of beta chain features in type 1 diabetes. The CDR3 extends over 17 amino acids. Deletions cut 0 bases from V and 4 bases from J, with 16 bases between. Germline CDR1 and CDR2: PRHDT and FYEKMQ (reference sequence). General study results and limits: Fewer junction insertions and more nucleotide deletions appeared in type 1 diabetes patients. Shorter TCRB CDR3s, moderately but significantly so, marked every one of the four CD4+ subsets in Type 1 diabetes patients.

This clone was detected a few times. The antigen remains undetermined. Investigators reverse transcribed all isolated RNA, so they sequenced expressed TCRB transcripts. Sequenced naive, central memory and regulatory T cell samples produced an average of roughly 3.5 million reads. This table comes from immunoSEQ multiplex PCR, and its TCRdb copy is limited to in-frame clones, with some not included. Among some 350,000 clones listed, about 14% were seen once. The sequencing input was naive CD4+ T cells from blood. This chain joins TRBV13 and TRBJ2-1, with D possibly TRBD2 on 6 matching bases. The clonotype originates from a woman between 18 and 30 years old with type 1 diabetes. CDR3 sequence (DNA): TGTGCCAGCAGCTTAGGCCGTGACGCGGGGTATTACAATGAGCAGTTCTTC. Protein sequence: CASSLGRDAGYYNEQFF.